The 22 T cell receptor beta chains reported below all come from one sample, sequenced in a study of blood T cell repertoires in COVID-19. The method was immunoSEQ multiplex PCR; TCRdb's version includes in-frame clones alone and lacks a portion of them. Seen here are some 290,000 clones, just over 90% observed once, and the top ten hold about 2.5%. The sequencing sample was made of PBMCs or T cells enriched from blood (not recorded which). The receptors stem from a woman in her 40s with acute COVID-19.

The chain joins TRBV27 to TRBJ1-2; 8 bases agree with TRBD1. With V trimmed by 6 bases and J by 8 bases, 8 bases remained unmatched. Germline CDR1 and CDR2: MNHEY and SMNVEV (reference sequence). The CDR3 sequence is 13 residues long. The chain's CDR3 is CASRETGVGGYTF. CDR3 bases: TGTGCCAGCAGGGAGACAGGGGTCGGCGGCTACACCTTC.

This clone was detected only once. The rearrangement joins TRBV28 to TRBJ2-7; no clear D gene. The CDR3 loop spans 12 amino acids. Trimming left V 3 bases short and J 3 bases short, with 6 bases between. Germline V lookup: CDR1 MDHEN, CDR2 SYDVKM. The CDR3 here is CASSFGYYEQYF. The CDR3 DNA is TGTGCCAGCAGTTTCGGGTACTACGAGCAGTACTTC.

The chain uses TRBV6-5 and TRBJ2-1, with D possibly TRBD1 on 5 matching bases. This CDR3 comprises 15 residues. CDR1 and CDR2 from the germline V gene are MNHEY and SVGAGI. V dropped 0 bases and J dropped 8 bases, with 14 bases sitting between them. CDR3 in amino acids: CASSYSGVLGDEQFF. CDR3 DNA sequence: TGTGCCAGCAGTTACTCAGGGGTCCTTGGGGATGAGCAGTTCTTC.

The sample holds one count of this clone. The rearrangement links TRBV28 to TRBJ1-3; possibly TRBD1 for D (6 bases). V lost 7 bases, J lost 0 bases, and 13 bases lay in between. This CDR3 contains 15 residues. CDR1 is MDHEN and CDR2 is SYDVKM in the germline V gene. The CDR3 reads CASTRGGGSGNTIYF. CDR3 bases: TGTGCCAGCACCCGGGGGGGCGGCTCTGGAAACACCATATATTTT.

This rearrangement joins TRBV5-1 to TRBJ2-5, with unresolved D. Germline CDR1 reads SGHRS; CDR2 reads YFSETQ. V was trimmed by 0 bases and J by 4 bases, leaving 10 bases between them. The length of the CDR3 is 14 residues. The CDR3 spells CASSLVRGAETQYF. Written as DNA, the CDR3 is TGCGCCAGCAGCTTGGTCCGCGGCGCAGAGACCCAGTACTTC.

This clone was seen a handful of times. V is TRBV19 and J is TRBJ2-1, with 9 bases matching TRBD2. V trimming: 4 bases; J trimming: 7 bases; junction bases outside the gene matches: 8. CDR3 length equals 15 residues. The germline V gene encodes CDR1 LNHDA and CDR2 SQIVND (reference sequence). The chain's CDR3 is CASSTWSGRYNEQFF. The DNA of the CDR3 is TGTGCCAGTAGTACGTGGAGCGGGAGGTATAATGAGCAGTTCTTC.

The chain joins TRBV27 to TRBJ1-5; TRBD1 is a possible D gene (6 bases). The CDR3 length is 12 residues. The V end was cut by 7 bases, the J end by 6 bases, with 10 bases between. Germline CDR1 and CDR2: MNHEY and SMNVEV (reference sequence). Written as DNA, the CDR3 is TGTGCCAGCAAGGACAGTTCTCAGCCCCAGCATTTT. Its protein is CASKDSSQPQHF.

The gene calls are TRBV3-1 (or the pseudogene TRBV3-2) and TRBJ2-3, with a possible D match to TRBD2 (6 bases). This CDR3 contains 13 residues. Deletions cut 4 bases from V and 6 bases from J, with 11 bases between. CDR1 is LGHDT, CDR2 YNNKEL, per germline (reference sequence). The CDR3 loop is CASSLGTGDTQYF. The CDR3 coding sequence is TGTGCCAGCAGCCTGGGGACTGGGGATACGCAGTATTTT.

The chain couples TRBV5-4 to TRBJ2-7; 10 bases match TRBD1. After removal of 4 bases from V and 2 bases from J, the junction contained 6 bases not matched to a gene. The CDR3 runs 15 residues. Germline assignment: CDR1 SGHNT and CDR2 YYREEE (reference sequence). Here the CDR3 DNA reads TGTGCCAGCAGCCCGGGGACAGGGGTGACCTACGAGCAGTACTTC. It codes for CASSPGTGVTYEQYF. The variable domain in full, with the rest retrieved from reference TRBV5-4 and TRBJ2-7, is ETGVTQSPTHLIKTRGQQVTLRCSSQSGHNTVSWYQQALGQGPQFIFQYYREEENGRGNFPPRFSGLQFPNYSSELNVNALELDDSALYLCASSPGTGVTYEQYFGPGTRLTVT.

J is TRBJ1-2 and V is TRBV9; D might be TRBD1 (5 bases). CDR1 is SGDLS, CDR2 YYNGEE, per germline. The CDR3 is 15 residues long. Trimming removed 0 bases from V and 4 bases from J, with 13 bases in between. The CDR3 protein is CASSVGAGYSYGYTF. CDR3 bases: TGTGCCAGCAGCGTAGGGGCAGGGTATAGCTATGGCTACACCTTC. The whole variable domain, remainder taken from reference TRBV9 and TRBJ1-2, is DSGVTQTPKHLITATGQRVTLRCSPRSGDLSVYWYQQSLDQGLQFLIQYYNGEERAKGNILERFSAQQFPDLHSELNLSSLELGDSALYFCASSVGAGYSYGYTFGSGTRLTVV.

The chain joins TRBV7-9 to TRBJ2-1, with 7 nucleotides matching TRBD2. Germline V CDR1 and CDR2: SEHNR, FQNEAQ (reference sequence). The CDR3 is 15 residues long. Trimming took 1 base from V and 1 from J; bases not matched to a gene: 1. CDR3 amino acids: CASSLDGGSYNEQFF. The CDR3 region has the DNA TGTGCCAGCAGCTTAGACGGGGGGTCCTACAATGAGCAGTTCTTC.

The chain uses TRBV18 and TRBJ2-3, with 11 bases identical to TRBD2. Per germline, CDR1 KGHSH and CDR2 LQKENI. CDR3 length equals 20 residues. V shed 5 bases, J shed 2 bases, and the junction held 18 bases outside the gene matches. The CDR3 protein is CASSVPSGSPGLAATDTQYF. The CDR3 nucleotides are TGTGCCAGCTCAGTCCCTTCGGGCAGCCCGGGACTAGCGGCCACAGATACGCAGTATTTT.

This rearrangement joins TRBV30 to TRBJ1-1; the D is unclear. The germline V gene encodes CDR1 GTSNPN and CDR2 SVGIG (reference sequence). The CDR3 length is 12 residues. V lost 4 bases, J lost 3 bases, and 9 bases lay in between. DNA for the CDR3: TGTGCCTGGATGTCCGGGTACACTGAAGCTTTCTTT. Amino acids: CAWMSGYTEAFF. Full variable domain (missing parts from reference TRBV30 and TRBJ1-1): SQTIHQWPATLVQPVGSPLSLECTVEGTSNPNLYWYRQAAGRGLQLLFYSVGIGQISSEVPQNLSASRPQDRQFILSSKKLLLSDSGFYLCAWMSGYTEAFFGQGTRLTVV.

The chain couples TRBV6-2 or TRBV6-3 to TRBJ2-3, with D perhaps matching TRBD1 (6 bases). CDR3 length: 15 residues. V was pared by 2 bases and J by 4 bases, with 13 bases between. Germline-derived CDR1 and CDR2 are MNHEY and SVGEGT. For the CDR3, the DNA is TGTGCCAGCAGTTACCTACAGGGAAGCGCAGATACGCAGTATTTT. Protein sequence: CASSYLQGSADTQYF.

The chain employs TRBV12-5 and TRBJ2-7; a weak D match, TRBD2 (6 bases). The germline V gene has CDR1 LGHNT and CDR2 FRNRAP. The V end was cut by 5 bases, the J end by 9 bases, with 17 bases between. The CDR3 is 13 amino acids. CDR3 nucleotides: TGTGCTAGTGGTACGACAGTTCCCGGGGGGCAGTACTTC. Encoded protein: CASGTTVPGGQYF.

This clone was detected once. Other DNA variants within this sample encode the same CDR3. This sequence joins TRBV28 and TRBJ2-2; TRBD1 matches at 7 bases. Germline CDR1 MDHEN, CDR2 SYDVKM. J was trimmed by 0 bases and V by 3 bases; bases with no gene match: 1. This CDR3 comprises 15 residues. CDR3 DNA: TGTGCCAGCAGTTTGGGGACAGCGAACACCGGGGAGCTGTTTTTT. Protein product: CASSLGTANTGELFF.

The chain employs TRBV5-1 and TRBJ1-6, with D possibly TRBD1 on 5 matching bases. Per germline, CDR1 SGHRS and CDR2 YFSETQ. The CDR3 spans 16 residues. V lost 2 bases to trimming and J lost 9 bases, with 18 bases between them. The CDR3 bases are TGCGCCAGCAGCTTTCAACCAGGGCAGGGTAGTTCACCCCTCCACTTT. This translates into CASSFQPGQGSSPLHF.

The chain uses TRBV5-1 and TRBJ1-1, with a tentative D call TRBD1 (6 bases). Germline loops: CDR1 SGHRS, CDR2 YFSETQ. The ends were cut back, 4 bases at V and 1 base at J, with 14 bases in the middle. CDR3 length: 15 residues. The CDR3 DNA reads as TGCGCCAGCAGCACCTACAGGGACCAGAACACTGAAGCTTTCTTT. This codes for CASSTYRDQNTEAFF. The complete variable domain, with remaining parts taken from reference TRBV5-1 and TRBJ1-1, reads KAGVTQTPRYLIKTRGQQVTLSCSPISGHRSVSWYQQTPGQGLQFLFEYFSETQRNKGNFPGRFSGRQFSNSRSEMNVSTLELGDSALYLCASSTYRDQNTEAFFGQGTRLTVV.

This chain joins TRBV6-5 and TRBJ1-5, with D possibly being TRBD1 (6 bases). V was trimmed by 5 bases and J by 1 base, leaving 12 bases between them. The CDR3 sequence is 15 residues long. Germline V gene data show CDR1 as MNHEY and CDR2 as SVGAGI. CDR3 in DNA: TGTGCCAGCAGTCCCGGAGGACAGAGCAATCAGCCCCAGCATTTT. This sequence encodes CASSPGGQSNQPQHF.

The J gene is TRBJ2-3, the V gene TRBV6-2 or TRBV6-3; perhaps TRBD2 as D (5 bases). Germline loops: CDR1 MNHEY, CDR2 SVGEGT. Trimming removed 6 bases from V and 8 bases from J, with 12 bases in between. The CDR3 is made up of 12 amino acids. The CDR3 DNA follows: TGTGCCAGCAGCGGGAACGGAGGTACGCAGTATTTT. Encoded protein: CASSGNGGTQYF.

The V and J genes are TRBV6-2 or TRBV6-3 and TRBJ1-6; tentatively, D is TRBD1 (6 bases). Trimming left V 5 bases short and J 10 bases short, with 18 bases between. This CDR3 has 15 amino acids. CDR1 and CDR2 from the germline V gene are MNHEY and SVGEGT. The CDR3 sequence: CASSDLFGTKSPLHF. The CDR3 nucleotides read TGTGCCAGCAGTGACCTCTTCGGGACAAAATCACCCCTCCACTTT.

The chain combines TRBV19 with TRBJ2-3; 13 bases line up with TRBD2. The V gene's germline CDR1 is LNHDA and CDR2 SQIVND (reference sequence). J was trimmed by 5 bases and V by 10 bases; bases with no gene match: 12. The CDR3 loop spans 16 amino acids. CDR3 amino acids: CATSLAGGPRVDTQYF. DNA of the CDR3: TGTGCCACCTCACTAGCGGGAGGGCCTCGGGTAGATACGCAGTATTTT. The full variable domain, its missing parts supplied by reference TRBV19 and TRBJ2-3, is DGGITQSPKYLFRKEGQNVTLSCEQNLNHDAMYWYRQDPGQGLRLIYYSQIVNDFQKGDIAEGYSVSREKKESFPLTVTSAQKNPTAFYLCATSLAGGPRVDTQYFGPGTRLTVL.